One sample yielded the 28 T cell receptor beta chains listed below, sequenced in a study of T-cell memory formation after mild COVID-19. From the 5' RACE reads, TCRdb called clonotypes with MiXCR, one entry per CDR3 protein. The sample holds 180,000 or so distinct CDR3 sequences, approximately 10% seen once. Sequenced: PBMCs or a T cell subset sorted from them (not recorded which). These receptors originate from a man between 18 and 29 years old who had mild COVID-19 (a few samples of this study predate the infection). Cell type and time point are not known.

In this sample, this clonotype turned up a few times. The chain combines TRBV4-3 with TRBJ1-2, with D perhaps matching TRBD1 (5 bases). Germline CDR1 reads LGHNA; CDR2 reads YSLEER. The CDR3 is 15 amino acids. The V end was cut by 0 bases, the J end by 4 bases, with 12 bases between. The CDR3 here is CASSQDRGSGYGYTF. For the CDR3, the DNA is TGCGCCAGCAGCCAAGATCGGGGGTCGGGCTATGGCTACACCTTC.

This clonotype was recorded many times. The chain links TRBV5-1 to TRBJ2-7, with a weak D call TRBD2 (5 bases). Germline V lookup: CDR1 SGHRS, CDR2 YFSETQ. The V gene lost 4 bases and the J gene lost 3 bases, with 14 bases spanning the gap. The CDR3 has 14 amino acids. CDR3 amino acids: CASSANGGFYEQYV. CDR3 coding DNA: TGCGCCAGCAGCGCCAATGGAGGTTTCTACGAGCAGTACGTC.

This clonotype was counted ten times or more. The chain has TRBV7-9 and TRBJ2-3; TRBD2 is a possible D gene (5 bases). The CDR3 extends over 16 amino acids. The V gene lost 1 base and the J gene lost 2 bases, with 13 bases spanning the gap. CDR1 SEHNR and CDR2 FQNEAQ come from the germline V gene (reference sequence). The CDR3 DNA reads TGTGCCAGCAGCTTAGTCCCCACTAGTTTCACAGATACGCAGTATTTT. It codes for CASSLVPTSFTDTQYF.

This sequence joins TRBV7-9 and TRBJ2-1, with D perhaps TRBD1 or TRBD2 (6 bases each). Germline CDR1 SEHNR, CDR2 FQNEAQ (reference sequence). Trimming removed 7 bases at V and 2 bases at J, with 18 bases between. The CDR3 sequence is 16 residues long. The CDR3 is CASNPVGGVAYNEQFF. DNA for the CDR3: TGTGCCAGCAACCCCGTGGGGGGCGTAGCCTACAATGAGCAGTTCTTC.

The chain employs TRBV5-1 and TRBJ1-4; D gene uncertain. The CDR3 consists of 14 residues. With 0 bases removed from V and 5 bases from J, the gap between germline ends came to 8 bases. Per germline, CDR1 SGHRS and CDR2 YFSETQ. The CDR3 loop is CASSLGTLNEKLFF. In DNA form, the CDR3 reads TGCGCCAGCAGCTTGGGGACGCTGAATGAAAAACTGTTTTTT.

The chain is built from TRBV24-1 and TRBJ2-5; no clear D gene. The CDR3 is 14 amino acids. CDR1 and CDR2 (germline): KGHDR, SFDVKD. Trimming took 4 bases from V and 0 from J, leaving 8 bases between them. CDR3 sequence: CATSERRDQETQYF. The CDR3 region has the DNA TGTGCCACCAGTGAAAGAAGAGACCAAGAGACCCAGTACTTC.

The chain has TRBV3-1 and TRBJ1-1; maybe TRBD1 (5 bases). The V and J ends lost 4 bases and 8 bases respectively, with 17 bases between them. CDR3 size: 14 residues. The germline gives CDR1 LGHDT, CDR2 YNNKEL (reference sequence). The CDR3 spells CASSPVISSGEAFF. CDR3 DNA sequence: TGTGCCAGCAGCCCTGTAATTAGCTCAGGGGAAGCTTTCTTT.

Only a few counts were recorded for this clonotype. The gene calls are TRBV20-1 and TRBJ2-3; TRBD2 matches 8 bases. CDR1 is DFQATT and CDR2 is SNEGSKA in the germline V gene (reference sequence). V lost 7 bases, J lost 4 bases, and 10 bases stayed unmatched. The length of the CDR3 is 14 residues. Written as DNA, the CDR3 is TGCAGTGGGAGCGGGGGATCGCCAGCAGATACGCAGTATTTT. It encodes CSGSGGSPADTQYF.

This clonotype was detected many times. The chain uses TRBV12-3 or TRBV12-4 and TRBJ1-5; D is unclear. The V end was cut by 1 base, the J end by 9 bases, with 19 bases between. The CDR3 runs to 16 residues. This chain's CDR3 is CASSLGTRSVYSPQHF. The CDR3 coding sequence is TGTGCCAGCAGTTTAGGGACCCGGTCGGTTTATTCGCCCCAGCATTTT.

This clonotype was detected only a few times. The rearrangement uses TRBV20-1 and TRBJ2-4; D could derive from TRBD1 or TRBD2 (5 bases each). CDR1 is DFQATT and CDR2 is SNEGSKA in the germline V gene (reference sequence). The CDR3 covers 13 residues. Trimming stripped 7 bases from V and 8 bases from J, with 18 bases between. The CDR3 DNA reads TGCAGTGTCAGCGGTTGGGACCCTGACATTCAGTACTTC. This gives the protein CSVSGWDPDIQYF.

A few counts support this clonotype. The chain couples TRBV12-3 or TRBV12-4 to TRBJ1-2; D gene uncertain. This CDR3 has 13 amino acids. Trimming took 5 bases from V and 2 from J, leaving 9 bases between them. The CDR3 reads CASSLDRNYGYTF. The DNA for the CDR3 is TGTGCCAGCAGTCTTGACCGCAACTATGGCTACACCTTC.

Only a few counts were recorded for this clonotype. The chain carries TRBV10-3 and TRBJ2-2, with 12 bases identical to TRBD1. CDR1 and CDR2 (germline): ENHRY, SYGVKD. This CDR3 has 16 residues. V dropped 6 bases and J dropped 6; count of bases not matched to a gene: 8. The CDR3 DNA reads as TGTGCCATCAGCGGGACAGGGGGCGTTTGGTCCGGGGAGCTGTTTTTT. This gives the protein CAISGTGGVWSGELFF.

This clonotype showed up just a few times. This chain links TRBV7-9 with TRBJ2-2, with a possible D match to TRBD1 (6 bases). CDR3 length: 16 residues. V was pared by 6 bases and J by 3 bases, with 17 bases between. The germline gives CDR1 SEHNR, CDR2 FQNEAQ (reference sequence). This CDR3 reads CASRGLQGPHTGELFF. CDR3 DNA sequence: TGTGCCAGCAGAGGGTTACAGGGCCCGCACACCGGGGAGCTGTTTTTT. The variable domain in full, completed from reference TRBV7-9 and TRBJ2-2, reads DTGVSQNPRHKITKRGQNVTFRCDPISEHNRLYWYRQTLGQGPEFLTYFQNEAQLEKSRLLSDRFSAERPKGSFSTLEIQRTEQGDSAMYLCASRGLQGPHTGELFFGEGSRLTVL.

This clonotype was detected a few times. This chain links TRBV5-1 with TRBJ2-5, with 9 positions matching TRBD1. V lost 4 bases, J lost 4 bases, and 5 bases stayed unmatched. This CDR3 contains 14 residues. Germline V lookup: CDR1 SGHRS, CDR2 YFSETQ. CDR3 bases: TGCGCCAGCAGCCGGGACAGGGTGAGAGAGACCCAGTACTTC. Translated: CASSRDRVRETQYF.

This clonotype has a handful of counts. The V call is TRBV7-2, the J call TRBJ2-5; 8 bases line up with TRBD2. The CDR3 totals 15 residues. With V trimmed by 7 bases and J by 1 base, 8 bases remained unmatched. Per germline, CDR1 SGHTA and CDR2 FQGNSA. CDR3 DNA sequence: TGTGCCAGCAAAGCGGGGGCCTCCCTCCAAGAGACCCAGTACTTC. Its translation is CASKAGASLQETQYF.

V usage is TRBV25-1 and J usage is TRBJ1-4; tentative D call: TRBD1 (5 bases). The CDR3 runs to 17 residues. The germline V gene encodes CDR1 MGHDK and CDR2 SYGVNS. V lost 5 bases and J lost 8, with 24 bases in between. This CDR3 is CASSYPKWGLGFEKLFF. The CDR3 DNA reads TGTGCCAGCAGTTACCCTAAGTGGGGGTTGGGATTCGAAAAACTGTTTTTT.

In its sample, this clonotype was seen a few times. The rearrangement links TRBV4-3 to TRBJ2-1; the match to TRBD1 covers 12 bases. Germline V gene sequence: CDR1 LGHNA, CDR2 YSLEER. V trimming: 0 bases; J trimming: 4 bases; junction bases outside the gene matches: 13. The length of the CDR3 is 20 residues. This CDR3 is CASSQEILVGQGAGYNEQFF. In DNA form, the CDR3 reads TGCGCCAGCAGCCAAGAGATCCTAGTGGGACAGGGGGCCGGTTACAATGAGCAGTTCTTC.

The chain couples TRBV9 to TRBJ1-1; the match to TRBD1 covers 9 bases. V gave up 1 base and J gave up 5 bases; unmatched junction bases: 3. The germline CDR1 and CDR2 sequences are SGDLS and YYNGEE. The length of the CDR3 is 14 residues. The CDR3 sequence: CASSVTGGWTEAFF. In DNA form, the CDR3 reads TGTGCCAGCAGCGTAACAGGGGGCTGGACTGAAGCTTTCTTT.

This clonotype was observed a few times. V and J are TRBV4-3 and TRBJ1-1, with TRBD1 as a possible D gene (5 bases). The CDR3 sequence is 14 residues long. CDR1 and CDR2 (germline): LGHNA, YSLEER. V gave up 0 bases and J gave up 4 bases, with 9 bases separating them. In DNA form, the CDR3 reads TGCGCCAGCAGCCAAGACCGGAGGGGCACTGAAGCTTTCTTT. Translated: CASSQDRRGTEAFF.

The DNA for the CDR3 is TGTGCCAGCAGCAAAGAAGGGGAGGCCCTGGGCAATGAGCAGTTCTTC. Protein sequence: CASSKEGEALGNEQFF. The J gene is TRBJ2-1, the V gene TRBV21-1; the table's D gene call, TRBD2, was not cross checked with the DNA. TRBV21-1 is tagged as a pseudogene. The CDR3 is 16 amino acids.

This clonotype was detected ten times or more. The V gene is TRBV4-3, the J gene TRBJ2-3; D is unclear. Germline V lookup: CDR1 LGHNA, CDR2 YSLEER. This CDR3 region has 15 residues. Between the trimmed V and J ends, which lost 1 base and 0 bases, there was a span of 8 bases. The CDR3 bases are TGCGCCAGCAGCCAAGGGCACACTAGCACAGATACGCAGTATTTT. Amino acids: CASSQGHTSTDTQYF.

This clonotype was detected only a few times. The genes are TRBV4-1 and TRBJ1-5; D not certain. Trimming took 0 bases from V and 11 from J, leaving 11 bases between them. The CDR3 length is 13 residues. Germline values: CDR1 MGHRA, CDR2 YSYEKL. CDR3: CASSQDEEGSQHF. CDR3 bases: TGCGCCAGCAGCCAAGACGAGGAGGGATCCCAGCATTTT.

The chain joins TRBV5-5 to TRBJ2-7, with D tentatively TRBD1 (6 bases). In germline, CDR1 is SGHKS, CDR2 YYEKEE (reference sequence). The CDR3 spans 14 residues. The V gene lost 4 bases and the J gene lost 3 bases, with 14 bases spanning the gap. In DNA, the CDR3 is TGTGCCAGCAGCCAGAGTACAGGGTTCTACGAGCAGTACTTC. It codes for CASSQSTGFYEQYF.

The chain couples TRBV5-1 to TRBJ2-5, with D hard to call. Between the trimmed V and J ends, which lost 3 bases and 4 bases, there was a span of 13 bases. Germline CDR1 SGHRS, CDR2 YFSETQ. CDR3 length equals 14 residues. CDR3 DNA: TGCGCCAGCAGCTCCGGATGGGGTCGAGAGACCCAGTACTTC. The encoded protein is CASSSGWGRETQYF.

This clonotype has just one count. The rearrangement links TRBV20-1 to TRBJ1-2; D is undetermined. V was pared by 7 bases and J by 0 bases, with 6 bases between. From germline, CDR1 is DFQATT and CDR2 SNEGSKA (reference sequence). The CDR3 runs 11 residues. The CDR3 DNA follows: TGCAGTGGTGGGACTAACTATGGCTACACCTTC. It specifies CSGGTNYGYTF.

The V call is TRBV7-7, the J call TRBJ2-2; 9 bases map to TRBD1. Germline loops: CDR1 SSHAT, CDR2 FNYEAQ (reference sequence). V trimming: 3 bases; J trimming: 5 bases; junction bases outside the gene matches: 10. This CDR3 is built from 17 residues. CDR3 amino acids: CASSFGTGRLRTGELFF. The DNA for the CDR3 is TGTGCCAGCAGCTTCGGGACAGGGCGCCTGAGGACCGGGGAGCTGTTTTTT.

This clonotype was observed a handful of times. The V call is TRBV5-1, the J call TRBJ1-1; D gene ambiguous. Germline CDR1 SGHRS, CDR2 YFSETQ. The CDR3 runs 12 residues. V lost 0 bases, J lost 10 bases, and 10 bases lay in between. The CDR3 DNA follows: TGCGCCAGCAGCTTGGCTGGGGATTCAGCTTTCTTT. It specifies CASSLAGDSAFF.

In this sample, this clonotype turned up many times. The DNA for the CDR3 is TGTGCCAGCAGTCCCAGACTGTCTAATTCACCCCTCCACTTT. Translating it yields CASSPRLSNSPLHF. The chain is built from TRBV12-3 or TRBV12-4 and TRBJ1-6; D remains unclear. This CDR3 is built from 14 residues. Trimming removed 5 bases from V and 6 bases from J, with 11 bases in between.